Shown below are 16 T cell receptor beta chains from a single sample sequenced in a study of blood T cell repertoires in COVID-19. Produced via immunoSEQ multiplex PCR; TCRdb's table is partial and in-frame only. The table has under 300,000 clones, around four fifths seen once. Sequencing was carried out using peripheral blood. These receptors were obtained from a woman aged 55 to 70 with active or convalescent COVID-19.

This chain uses TRBV15 with TRBJ2-7; tentative D call: TRBD1 (7 bases). This CDR3 has 14 amino acids. V was pared by 1 base and J by 5 bases, with 12 bases between. Germline CDR1 LNHNV, CDR2 YYDKDF (reference sequence). CDR3 residues: CATSRGQGGHEQYF. CDR3 bases: TGTGCCACCAGCAGAGGACAGGGAGGCCACGAGCAGTACTTC.

The chain combines TRBV7-9 with TRBJ2-2, with 8 bases matching TRBD2. The V gene end was trimmed by 1 base and the J gene end by 5 bases; junction bases not matched to a gene: 3. Germline values: CDR1 SEHNR, CDR2 FQNEAQ (reference sequence). The CDR3 has 15 residues. The chain's CDR3 is CASSLDGTRTGELFF. DNA for the CDR3: TGTGCCAGCAGCTTAGACGGGACTAGAACCGGGGAGCTGTTTTTT.

As concerns this clone: The sample carries other DNA sequences with the same CDR3. The chain combines TRBV7-9 with TRBJ2-1; TRBD2 agrees at 12 bases. Germline lookup yields CDR1 SEHNR and CDR2 FQNEAQ (reference sequence). The CDR3 runs 15 residues. Trimming removed 4 bases from V and 5 bases from J; junction bases left unmatched: 3. CDR3: CASSSGLAGNNEQFF. The CDR3, as DNA: TGTGCCAGCAGCTCAGGACTAGCGGGGAACAATGAGCAGTTCTTC.

The chain is built from TRBV5-1 and TRBJ2-3; D gene ambiguous. The CDR3 loop spans 12 amino acids. The V gene lost 4 bases and the J gene lost 2 bases, with 5 bases spanning the gap. CDR1 and CDR2 (germline): SGHRS, YFSETQ. The CDR3 DNA reads as TGCGCCAGCAGCACAAACACAGATACGCAGTATTTT. Translation: CASSTNTDTQYF.

The gene calls are TRBV6-5 and TRBJ1-1; 12 bases map to TRBD1. V shed 5 bases and J 8 bases; nucleotides not matched to a gene: 9. CDR1 is MNHEY, CDR2 SVGAGI, per germline. The CDR3 is 15 amino acids. CDR3: CASSRTGTGGSEAFF. Here the CDR3 DNA reads TGTGCCAGCAGTAGAACCGGGACAGGGGGCTCGGAAGCTTTCTTT.

This clone was detected once. V is TRBV6-2 or TRBV6-3 and J is TRBJ1-5, with a tentative D call TRBD1 (6 bases). Trimming removed 2 bases at V and 9 bases at J, with 20 bases between. Germline V gene data show CDR1 as MNHEY and CDR2 as SVGEGT. This CDR3 comprises 16 residues. The CDR3 DNA follows: TGTGCCAGCAGTTACGACTTAGGACAGACTGAGGGGCCCCAGCATTTT. Its translation: CASSYDLGQTEGPQHF.

The chain employs TRBV6-6 and TRBJ1-3; 11 nucleotides align to TRBD1. Germline lookup yields CDR1 MNHNY and CDR2 SVGAGI (reference sequence). The CDR3 spans 16 residues. The trim removed 10 bases at V and 3 bases at J, leaving 11 bases unmatched. The CDR3 is CATNTGTGGFGNTIYF. DNA of the CDR3: TGTGCCACCAATACCGGGACAGGGGGATTTGGAAACACCATATATTTT.

The count of this clone is one. V is TRBV19 and J is TRBJ1-3; D is ambiguous. CDR3 size: 11 residues. Per germline, CDR1 LNHDA and CDR2 SQIVND (reference sequence). The V gene lost 8 bases and the J gene lost 4 bases, with 6 bases spanning the gap. The CDR3 coding sequence is TGTGCCAGTGGGCTCGGAAACACCATATATTTT. Its translation: CASGLGNTIYF.

The CDR3 is CASTPVGNQPQHF. CDR3 bases: TGTGCCAGTACCCCAGTCGGCAATCAGCCCCAGCATTTT. The chain combines TRBV19 with TRBJ1-5, with D uncertain. Trimming removed 7 bases from V and 2 bases from J, with 9 bases in between. Germline CDR1 is LNHDA and CDR2 is SQIVND (reference sequence). The CDR3 is 13 amino acids.

The chain employs TRBV10-1 and TRBJ2-7, with D perhaps matching TRBD2 (6 bases). The CDR3 extends over 16 amino acids. In germline, CDR1 is WNHNN, CDR2 SYGVQD (reference sequence). The V gene lost 11 bases and the J gene lost 2 bases, with 25 bases spanning the gap. CDR3 sequence (DNA): TGCGCCCCTCTCGCCCCACGGGAGCCTGGGGCCTACGAGCAGTACTTC. Its protein is CAPLAPREPGAYEQYF.

The chain carries TRBV28 and TRBJ1-1, with D tentatively TRBD1 (5 bases). Trimming removed 6 bases from V and 0 bases from J, with 11 bases in between. CDR1 and CDR2 from the germline V gene are MDHEN and SYDVKM. This CDR3 region has 14 residues. Here the CDR3 DNA reads TGTGCCAGCAGCCAGACAGTCCTGAACACTGAAGCTTTCTTT. Its translation: CASSQTVLNTEAFF.

V is TRBV12-3 or TRBV12-4 and J is TRBJ1-2, with D hard to call. This CDR3 comprises 13 residues. Trimming left V 3 bases short and J 8 bases short, with 13 bases between. This CDR3 reads CASSLLSVGGYTF. In DNA form, the CDR3 reads TGTGCCAGCAGTTTGTTGAGCGTTGGGGGCTACACCTTC.

This chain uses TRBV5-4 with TRBJ2-3, with D perhaps TRBD1 (5 bases). The V gene's germline CDR1 is SGHNT and CDR2 YYREEE (reference sequence). V was pared by 4 bases and J by 2 bases, with 11 bases between. This CDR3 comprises 14 residues. The CDR3 reads CASSLAGATDTQYF. The CDR3 DNA reads TGTGCCAGCAGCCTGGCTGGGGCCACAGATACGCAGTATTTT.

This clone was recorded a few times. Within the sample, other DNA sequences also encode this same CDR3. V gene TRBV20-1 combines with J gene TRBJ2-7; 8 bases align to TRBD2. This CDR3 has 10 residues. Germline-derived CDR1 and CDR2 are DFQATT and SNEGSKA (reference sequence). With V trimmed by 6 bases and J by 6 bases, 1 base remained unmatched. The CDR3 region is CSAGGAEQYV. As DNA, the CDR3 is TGCAGTGCCGGGGGGGCCGAGCAGTACGTC.

This chain's CDR3 is CASSLRGASTGELFF. CDR3 in DNA: TGTGCCAGCAGTTTGCGGGGCGCGAGCACCGGGGAGCTGTTTTTT. The chain has TRBV27 and TRBJ2-2, with D possibly being TRBD2 (6 bases). This CDR3 is built from 15 residues. Germline values: CDR1 MNHEY, CDR2 SMNVEV (reference sequence). With 3 bases removed from V and 4 bases from J, the gap between germline ends came to 12 bases.

The chain combines TRBV11-2 with TRBJ2-2; the D is unclear. The CDR3 has 17 residues. Germline V gene data show CDR1 as SGHAT and CDR2 as FQNNGV. Trimming removed 5 bases at V and 5 bases at J, with 21 bases between. For the CDR3, the DNA is TGTGCCAGCAGCCAGGCCCCTGAGCTCGCGTGGACCGGGGAGCTGTTTTTT. It translates to CASSQAPELAWTGELFF.